This record concerns one TCR beta chain sequence. Germline V gene lookup returns CDR1 ENHRY and CDR2 SYGVKD. Trimming at V came to 3 bases and at J to 6 bases, leaving 6 bases not matched to a gene. This CDR3 comprises 14 residues. The sample belongs to a study of blood T cell repertoires in COVID-19. Profiled with immunoSEQ multiplex PCR; TCRdb holds only in-frame clones, not every one. Of under 300,000 clones listed, 85% to 90% are singletons. The V and J genes are TRBV10-3 and TRBJ1-2; 8 nucleotides line up with TRBD1. This clonotype originated in a woman in her late teens or twenties who had recovered from COVID-19. Input material: PBMCs or T cells enriched from blood (not recorded which). The CDR3 nucleotides are TGTGCCATCAGTGATGGGACAGGCCTCGATGGCTACACCTTC. Amino acids: CAISDGTGLDGYTF.